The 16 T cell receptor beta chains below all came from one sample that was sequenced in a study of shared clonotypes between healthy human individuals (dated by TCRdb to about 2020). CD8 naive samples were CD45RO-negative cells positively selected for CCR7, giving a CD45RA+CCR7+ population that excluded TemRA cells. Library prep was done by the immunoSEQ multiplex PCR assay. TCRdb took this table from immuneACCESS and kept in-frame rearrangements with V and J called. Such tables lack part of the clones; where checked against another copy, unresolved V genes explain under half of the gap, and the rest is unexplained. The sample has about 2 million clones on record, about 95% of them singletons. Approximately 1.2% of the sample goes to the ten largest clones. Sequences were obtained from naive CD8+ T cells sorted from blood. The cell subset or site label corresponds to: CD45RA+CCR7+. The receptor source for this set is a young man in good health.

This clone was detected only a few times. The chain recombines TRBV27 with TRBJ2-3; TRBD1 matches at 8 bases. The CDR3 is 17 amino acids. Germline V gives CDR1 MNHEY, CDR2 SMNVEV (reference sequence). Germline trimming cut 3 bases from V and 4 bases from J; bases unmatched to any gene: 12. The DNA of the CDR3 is TGTGCCAGCAGTTTTACAGGGGGTGGGGGAGGCGCAGATACGCAGTATTTT. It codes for CASSFTGGGGGADTQYF.

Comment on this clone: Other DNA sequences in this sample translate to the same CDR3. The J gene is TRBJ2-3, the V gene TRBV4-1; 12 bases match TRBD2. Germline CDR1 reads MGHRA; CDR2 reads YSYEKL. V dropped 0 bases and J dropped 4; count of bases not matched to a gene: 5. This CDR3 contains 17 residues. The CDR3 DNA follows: TGCGCCAGCAGCCAAGATCCCCCTAGCGGGGGGGCAGATACGCAGTATTTT. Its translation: CASSQDPPSGGADTQYF.

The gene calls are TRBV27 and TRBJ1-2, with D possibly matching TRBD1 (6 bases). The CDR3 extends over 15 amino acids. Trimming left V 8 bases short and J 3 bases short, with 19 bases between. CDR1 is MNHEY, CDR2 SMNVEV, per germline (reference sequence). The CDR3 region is CASRDGPGAYYGYTF. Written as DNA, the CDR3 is TGTGCCAGCCGCGACGGTCCAGGGGCTTACTATGGCTACACCTTC.

The CDR3 loop reads CASSEWGRDNEQFF. CDR3 in DNA: TGTGCCAGCAGTGAATGGGGAAGGGACAATGAGCAGTTCTTC. The gene calls are TRBV25-1 and TRBJ2-1; D remains unclear. Germline CDR1 is MGHDK and CDR2 is SYGVNS. V was cut by 1 base and J by 5 bases, with 9 bases left in between. The CDR3 covers 14 residues.

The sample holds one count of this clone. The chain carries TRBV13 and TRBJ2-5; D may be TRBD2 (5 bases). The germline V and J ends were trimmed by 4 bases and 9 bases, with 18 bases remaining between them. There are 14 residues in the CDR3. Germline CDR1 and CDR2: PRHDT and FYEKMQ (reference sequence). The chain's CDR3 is CASSSKGLVSAQYF. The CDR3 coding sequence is TGTGCCAGCAGCTCTAAAGGACTGGTTTCTGCCCAGTACTTC.

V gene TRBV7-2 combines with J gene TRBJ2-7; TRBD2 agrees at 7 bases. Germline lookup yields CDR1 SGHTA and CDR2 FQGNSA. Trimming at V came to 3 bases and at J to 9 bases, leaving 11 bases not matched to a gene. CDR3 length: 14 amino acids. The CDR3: CASSFPAREERQYF. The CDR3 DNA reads TGTGCCAGCAGCTTCCCCGCCCGGGAGGAACGGCAGTACTTC.

This CDR3 is CASSFLPRTRGDTEAFF. CDR3 sequence (DNA): TGTGCCAGCAGTTTCCTCCCCCGGACCCGGGGAGACACTGAAGCTTTCTTT. This chain links TRBV27 with TRBJ1-1; no clear D. Trimming left V 3 bases short and J 3 bases short, with 20 bases between. Germline lookup yields CDR1 MNHEY and CDR2 SMNVEV (reference sequence). The CDR3 has 17 residues.

CDR3 in amino acids: CASSPGLVTYNEQFF. Written as DNA, the CDR3 is TGTGCCAGCAGCCCGGGACTAGTCACCTACAATGAGCAGTTCTTC. This rearrangement joins TRBV11-3 to TRBJ2-1; 8 bases match TRBD2. This CDR3 has 15 amino acids. Germline V CDR1 and CDR2: SGHNT, YENEEA. The V and J ends lost 5 bases and 2 bases, in that order; junction bases with no gene match: 5. Full variable domain (outside the CDR3, taken from reference TRBV11-3 and TRBJ2-1): EAGVVQSPRYKIIEKKQPVAFWCNPISGHNTLYWYLQNLGQGPELLIRYENEEAVDDSQLPKDRFSAERLKGVDSTLKIQPAELGDSAVYLCASSPGLVTYNEQFFGPGTRLTVL.

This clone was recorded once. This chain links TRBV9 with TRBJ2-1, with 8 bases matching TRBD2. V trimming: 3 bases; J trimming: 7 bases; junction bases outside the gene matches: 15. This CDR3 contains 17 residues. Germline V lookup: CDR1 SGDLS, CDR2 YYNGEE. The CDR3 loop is CASSAGGAGGLWNEQFF. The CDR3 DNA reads TGTGCCAGCAGCGCCGGAGGGGCGGGAGGATTGTGGAATGAGCAGTTCTTC.

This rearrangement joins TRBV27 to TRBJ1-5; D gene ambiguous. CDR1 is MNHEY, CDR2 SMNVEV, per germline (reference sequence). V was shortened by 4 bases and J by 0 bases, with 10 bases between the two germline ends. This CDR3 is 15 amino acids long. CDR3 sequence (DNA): TGTGCCAGCAGTTACGGCCTTTATAGCAATCAGCCCCAGCATTTT. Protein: CASSYGLYSNQPQHF.

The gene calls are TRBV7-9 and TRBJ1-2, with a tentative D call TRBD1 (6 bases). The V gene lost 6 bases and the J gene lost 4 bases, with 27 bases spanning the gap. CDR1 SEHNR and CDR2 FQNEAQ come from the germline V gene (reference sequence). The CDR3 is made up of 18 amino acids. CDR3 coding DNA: TGTGCCAGCAGTCCACCGACAGGTCCGTTTGGTGCGGGCTATGGCTACACCTTC. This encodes CASSPPTGPFGAGYGYTF.

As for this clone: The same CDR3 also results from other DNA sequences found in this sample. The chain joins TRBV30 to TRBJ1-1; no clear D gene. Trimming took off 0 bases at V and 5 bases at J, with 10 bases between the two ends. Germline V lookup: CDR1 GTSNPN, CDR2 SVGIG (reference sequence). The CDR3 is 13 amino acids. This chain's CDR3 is CAWSVGVGTEAFF. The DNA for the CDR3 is TGTGCCTGGAGTGTCGGGGTGGGGACTGAAGCTTTCTTT.

The CDR3 loop is CASSLGLAGNHEQYF. CDR3 bases: TGTGCCAGCAGCCTGGGACTAGCGGGGAATCACGAGCAGTACTTC. The chain carries TRBV5-6 and TRBJ2-7, with 13 nucleotides matching TRBD2. Germline V gives CDR1 SGHDT, CDR2 YYEEEE. V trimming: 4 bases; J trimming: 5 bases; junction bases outside the gene matches: 6. The CDR3 is made up of 15 amino acids.

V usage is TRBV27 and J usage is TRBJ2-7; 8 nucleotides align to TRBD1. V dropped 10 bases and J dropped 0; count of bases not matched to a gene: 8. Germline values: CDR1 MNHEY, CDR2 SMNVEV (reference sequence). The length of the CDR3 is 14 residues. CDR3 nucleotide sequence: TGTGCCATTAGTCCAGGGGGCCCCTCCTACGAGCAGTACTTC. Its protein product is CAISPGGPSYEQYF.

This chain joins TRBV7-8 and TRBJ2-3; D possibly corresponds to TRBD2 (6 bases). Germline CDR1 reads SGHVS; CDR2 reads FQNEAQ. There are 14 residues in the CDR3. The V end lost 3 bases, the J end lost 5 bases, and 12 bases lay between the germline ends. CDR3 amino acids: CASSLGGRLDTQYF. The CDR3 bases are TGTGCCAGCAGCTTGGGGGGAAGGCTAGATACGCAGTATTTT.

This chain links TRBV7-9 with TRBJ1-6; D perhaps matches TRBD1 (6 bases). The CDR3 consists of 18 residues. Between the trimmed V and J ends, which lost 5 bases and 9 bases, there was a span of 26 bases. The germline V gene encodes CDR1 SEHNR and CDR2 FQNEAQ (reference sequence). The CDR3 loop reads CASSLTVQGPWGISPLHF. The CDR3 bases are TGTGCCAGCAGCCTAACAGTGCAGGGGCCCTGGGGAATTTCACCCCTCCACTTT.